These 5 T cell receptor beta chains came from one sample sequenced in a study of blood T cell repertoires in COVID-19. Measured with immunoSEQ multiplex PCR; TCRdb has only the in-frame clones, and not every one. The table shows 15,000 to 20,000 clones, with 91% occurring only once. The material sequenced was peripheral blood. These receptor sequences come from a human donor in a cohort sampled during active COVID-19.

V usage is TRBV2 and J usage is TRBJ1-2, with unresolved D. CDR1 is SNHLY and CDR2 is FYNNEI in the germline V gene. Trimming left V 3 bases short and J 4 bases short, with 9 bases between. CDR3 length: 13 amino acids. This chain's CDR3 is CASSDMRGYGYTF. The CDR3 DNA follows: TGTGCCAGCAGTGACATGCGCGGCTATGGCTACACCTTC.

This chain joins TRBV7-9 and TRBJ2-3, with 9 bases matching TRBD2. The V gene's germline CDR1 is SEHNR and CDR2 FQNEAQ (reference sequence). This CDR3 is built from 15 residues. J lost 5 bases, V lost 4 bases, and 7 bases had no gene match. The CDR3 DNA sequence: TGTGCCAGCAGCTCCTCAGCGGGGGGAGGAGATACGCAGTATTTT. Protein product: CASSSSAGGGDTQYF.

In its sample, this clone was seen a few times. J is TRBJ1-5 and V is TRBV30; tentatively, D is TRBD1 (5 bases). This CDR3 contains 13 residues. The V gene's germline CDR1 is GTSNPN and CDR2 SVGIG (reference sequence). V was trimmed by 0 bases and J by 6 bases, leaving 9 bases between them. CDR3 region: CAWSVRGGQPQHF. The CDR3, as DNA: TGTGCCTGGAGTGTACGCGGGGGTCAGCCCCAGCATTTT.

The chain joins TRBV9 to TRBJ1-2, with a possible D match to TRBD1 (5 bases). CDR3 length: 16 residues. V was shortened by 0 bases and J by 1 base, with 13 bases between the two germline ends. CDR1 and CDR2 (germline): SGDLS, YYNGEE. CDR3 sequence: CASSVVRGPLNYGYTF. The CDR3 DNA sequence: TGTGCCAGCAGCGTAGTAAGGGGCCCGCTTAACTATGGCTACACCTTC.

This clone appeared a single time. The CDR3: CASTWDRGVHNEQFF. The CDR3, as DNA: TGTGCCAGCACCTGGGACAGGGGCGTCCACAATGAGCAGTTCTTC. The rearrangement links TRBV6-5 to TRBJ2-1; 10 bases fit TRBD1. The germline gives CDR1 MNHEY, CDR2 SVGAGI. The length of the CDR3 is 15 residues. V lost 7 bases and J lost 5; bases outside the gene matches: 8.